A selection of T cell receptor beta chains follows, all from one sample in a study of blood T cell repertoires in COVID-19. TCRdb's copy holds only in-frame clones and misses some; the assay was immunoSEQ multiplex PCR. This sample has roughly 140,000 clones, with roughly 88% found just once. The specimen was peripheral blood. Every receptor here comes from a woman aged 55-69 years with COVID-19, enrolled during active disease. The CDR3 runs from the conserved cysteine through the conserved F or W. The D gene is left open where the match is weak. Size tells how often a clone was seen (once, few, many) or the class of an expanded clone, and some rows leave it out.

D gene	clone size	V gene	J gene	CDR3 protein	CDR3 DNA
-	-	TRBV2	TRBJ2-7	CASRKRDEQYF	TGTGCCAGCAGGAAGAGGGACGAGCAGTACTTC
TRBD2	-	TRBV5-4	TRBJ2-5	CASSWAGSGEPGTQYF	TGTGCCAGCAGCTGGGCAGGTAGCGGGGAGCCGGGAACCCAGTACTTC
TRBD1	-	TRBV10-2	TRBJ1-2	CASSESILVGQAYGYTF	TGCGCCAGCAGTGAGTCGATATTGGTTGGACAGGCCTATGGCTACACCTTC
-	-	TRBV28	TRBJ2-5	CASSTSRGYQETQYF	TGTGCCAGCAGTACATCGAGGGGGTACCAAGAGACCCAGTACTTC
TRBD1	-	TRBV28	TRBJ1-1	CASRWTGNTEAFF	TGTGCCAGCAGGTGGACAGGCAACACTGAAGCTTTCTTT
-	few	TRBV12-3/TRBV12-4	TRBJ2-7	CASRPTGVYEQYF	TGTGCCAGCAGACCCACCGGGGTCTACGAGCAGTACTTC
TRBD2	-	TRBV7-3	TRBJ2-3	CASSLTSGGLTDTQYF	TGTGCCAGCAGCTTAACTAGCGGGGGCCTCACAGATACGCAGTATTTT
-	-	TRBV14	TRBJ2-6	CASSPINSGANVLTF	TGTGCCAGCAGCCCTATCAACTCTGGGGCCAACGTCCTGACTTTC
TRBD2	-	TRBV3-1/TRBV3-2	TRBJ2-5	CASSPARGGMKTQYF	TGTGCCAGCAGCCCCGCGCGGGGGGGCATGAAGACCCAGTACTTC
-	few	TRBV20-1	TRBJ2-7	CSASSYEQYF	TGCAGTGCTAGCAGCTACGAGCAGTACTTC
-	-	TRBV4-1	TRBJ1-1	CASSQDVRTEAFF	TGCGCCAGCAGCCAAGATGTCCGCACTGAAGCTTTCTTT
-	-	TRBV9	TRBJ2-3	CASSPRTDRHTDTQYF	TGTGCCAGCAGCCCTCGGACAGATAGGCACACGGATACGCAGTATTTT
-	-	TRBV24-1	TRBJ2-3	CATSEVSIQNTQYF	TGTGCCACCAGTGAGGTTAGCATCCAAAATACGCAGTATTTT
TRBD1	-	TRBV5-6	TRBJ1-2	CASSPLDRGVYGYTF	TGTGCCAGCAGCCCCCTCGACAGGGGCGTCTATGGCTACACCTTC
TRBD2	-	TRBV11-2	TRBJ2-1	CASSHGLAGDYNEQFF	TGTGCCAGCAGTCACGGACTAGCGGGGGATTACAATGAGCAGTTCTTC
TRBD2	-	TRBV7-3	TRBJ2-1	CASSFGASGGSSYNEQFF	TGTGCCAGCAGCTTCGGGGCTAGCGGGGGCTCCTCCTACAATGAGCAGTTCTTC